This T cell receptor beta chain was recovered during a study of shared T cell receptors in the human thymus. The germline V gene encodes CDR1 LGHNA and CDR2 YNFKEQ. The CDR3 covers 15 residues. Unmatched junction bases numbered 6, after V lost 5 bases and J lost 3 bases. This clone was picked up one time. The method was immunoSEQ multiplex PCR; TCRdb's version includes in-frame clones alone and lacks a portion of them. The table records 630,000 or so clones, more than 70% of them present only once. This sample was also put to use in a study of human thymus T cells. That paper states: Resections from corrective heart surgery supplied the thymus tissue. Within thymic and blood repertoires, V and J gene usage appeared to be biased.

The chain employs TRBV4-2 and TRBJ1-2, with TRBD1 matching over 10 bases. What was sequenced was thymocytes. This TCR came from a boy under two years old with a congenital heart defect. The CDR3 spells CASSLRGQGHYGYTF. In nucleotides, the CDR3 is TGTGCCAGCAGCTTAAGGGGACAGGGGCACTATGGCTACACCTTC.